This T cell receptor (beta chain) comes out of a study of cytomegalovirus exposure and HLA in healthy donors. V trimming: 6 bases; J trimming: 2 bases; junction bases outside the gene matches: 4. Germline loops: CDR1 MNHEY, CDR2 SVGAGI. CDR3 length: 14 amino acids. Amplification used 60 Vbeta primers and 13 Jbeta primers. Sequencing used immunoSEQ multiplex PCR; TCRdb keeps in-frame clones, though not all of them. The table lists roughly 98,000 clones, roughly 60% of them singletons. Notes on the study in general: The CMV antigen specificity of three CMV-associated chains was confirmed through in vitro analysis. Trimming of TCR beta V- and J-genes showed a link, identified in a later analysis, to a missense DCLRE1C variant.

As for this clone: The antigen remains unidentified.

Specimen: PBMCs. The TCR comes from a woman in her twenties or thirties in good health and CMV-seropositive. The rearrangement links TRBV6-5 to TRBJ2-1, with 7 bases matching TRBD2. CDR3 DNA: TGTGCCAGCAGGCGGGGGAGAACCTACAATGAGCAGTTCTTC. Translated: CASRRGRTYNEQFF.